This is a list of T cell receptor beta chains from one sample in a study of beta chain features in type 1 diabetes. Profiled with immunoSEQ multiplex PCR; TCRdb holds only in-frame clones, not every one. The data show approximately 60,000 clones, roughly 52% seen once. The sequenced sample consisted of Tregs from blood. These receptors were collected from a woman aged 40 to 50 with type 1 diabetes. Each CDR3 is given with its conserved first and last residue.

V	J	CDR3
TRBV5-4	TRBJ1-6	CASSLGTGQSPLHF
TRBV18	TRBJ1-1	CASSTLIDSEAFF
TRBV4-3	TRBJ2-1	CASSRGMGLGGYNEQFF
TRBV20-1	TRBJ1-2	CSARGNDGYTF
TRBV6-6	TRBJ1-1	CASSYEITEAFF
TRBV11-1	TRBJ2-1	CASSLGTSGSYNEQFF
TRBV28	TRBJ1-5	CASNRDRYQPQHF
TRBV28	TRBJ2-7	CASTESGSALEQYF
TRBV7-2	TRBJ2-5	CASSPRDRAAVTQYF
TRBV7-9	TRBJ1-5	CASGQGYGNQPQHF
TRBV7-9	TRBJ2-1	CASSPKSSYNEQFF
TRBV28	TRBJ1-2	CASRREVYGYTF
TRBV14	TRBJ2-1	CASSQYAGGSWNEQFF
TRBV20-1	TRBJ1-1	CSAPGGTEAFF
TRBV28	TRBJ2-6	CASSAWSLHSGANVLTF
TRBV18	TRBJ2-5	CASSPTLGQAQETQYF
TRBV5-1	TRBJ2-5	CASSPTSSKETQYF
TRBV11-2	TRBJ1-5	CASSLAGTGGNQPQHF
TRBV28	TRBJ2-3	CASTIGGVRGTDTQYF
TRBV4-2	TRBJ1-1	CASSQASDTEAFF
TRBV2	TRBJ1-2	CASSEDRDYGYTF
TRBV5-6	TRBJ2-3	CASSSRTAGVYTQYF
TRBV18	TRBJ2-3	CASSPSGSTDTQYF
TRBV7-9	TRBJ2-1	CASSRGSDEQFF